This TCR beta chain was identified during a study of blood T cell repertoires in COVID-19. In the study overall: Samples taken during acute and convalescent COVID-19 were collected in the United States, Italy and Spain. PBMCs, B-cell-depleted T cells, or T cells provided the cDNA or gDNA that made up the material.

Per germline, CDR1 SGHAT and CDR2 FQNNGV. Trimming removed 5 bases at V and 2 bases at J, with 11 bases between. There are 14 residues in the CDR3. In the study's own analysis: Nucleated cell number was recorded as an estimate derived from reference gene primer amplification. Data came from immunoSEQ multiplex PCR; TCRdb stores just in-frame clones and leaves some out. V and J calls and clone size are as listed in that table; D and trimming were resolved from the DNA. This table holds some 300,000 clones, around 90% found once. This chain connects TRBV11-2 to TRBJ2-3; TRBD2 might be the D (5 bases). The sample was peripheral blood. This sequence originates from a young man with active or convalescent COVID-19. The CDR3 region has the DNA TGTGCCAGCAGCCGAACCCGGGACACAGATACGCAGTATTTT. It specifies CASSRTRDTDTQYF.